This is a list of T cell receptor beta chains from one sample in a study of cytomegalovirus exposure and HLA in healthy donors. Measured with immunoSEQ multiplex PCR; TCRdb has only the in-frame clones, and not every one. The table records about 180,000 clones, over 75% of them present only once. Sample: PBMCs. All receptors come from a woman in her forties or fifties in good health and CMV-seropositive. Both conserved end residues are part of each CDR3. D genes are given only for firm matches. Only part of the rows carry a size: once, few, many, or a class if the clone is expanded.

.	TRBD1	TRBJ1-4	TRBV4-3	TGCGCCAGCAGCCGGACCGGGACAGGGTTTGAAAAACTGTTTTTT	CASSRTGTGFEKLFF
few	.	TRBJ2-7	TRBV18	TGTGCCAGCGAAGACAGGTCCTACGAGCAGTACTTC	CASEDRSYEQYF
.	.	TRBJ1-2	TRBV7-3	TGTGCCAGCAGCTTAACCGGCTATGGCTACACCTTC	CASSLTGYGYTF
few	TRBD2	TRBJ2-7	TRBV29-1	TGCAGCGCAGCCGGGACTAGCGGGAGGATGATATACGAGCAGTACTTC	CSAAGTSGRMIYEQYF
.	.	TRBJ2-3	TRBV5-1	TGCGCCAGCAGCTTGGGAGACTCATCAGATACGCAGTATTTT	CASSLGDSSDTQYF
.	.	TRBJ2-3	TRBV7-3	TGTGCCAGCAGCTTTGGCAATAACGGAGGCACAGATACGCAGTATTTT	CASSFGNNGGTDTQYF
.	TRBD1	TRBJ2-1	TRBV5-4	TGTGCCAGCACCAGGGGGAATGAGCAGTTCTTC	CASTRGNEQFF
.	.	TRBJ1-1	TRBV2	TGTGCCAGCAGTGATCGGACACGGAACACTGAAGCTTTCTTT	CASSDRTRNTEAFF
.	TRBD2	TRBJ2-5	TRBV7-2	TGTGCCAGCAGCTCCCAGGGTAGCGGGCTCATACAAGAGACCCAGTACTTC	CASSSQGSGLIQETQYF
.	.	TRBJ2-7	TRBV19	TGTGCCAGTAAGAGAGGAGGGGATGAGCAGTACTTC	CASKRGGDEQYF
few	TRBD1	TRBJ1-6	TRBV27	TGTGCCAGCAGCCCAACAGGGGCGGGGAATTCACCCCTCCACTTT	CASSPTGAGNSPLHF
few	TRBD1	TRBJ1-5	TRBV2	TGTGCCAGCAGTAAGGGACAGGGAAGGAATCAGCCCCAGCATTTT	CASSKGQGRNQPQHF
.	.	TRBJ2-3	TRBV10-3	TGTGCCATCAGTGAGTCTGTAAGCGCAGATACGCAGTATTTT	CAISESVSADTQYF
.	.	TRBJ1-2	TRBV28	TGTGCCAGCAGTTTCCCTCTACCGGGAGGCTACACCTTC	CASSFPLPGGYTF
.	TRBD1	TRBJ1-5	TRBV28	TGTGCCAGCTTGACCGGGACAGAAGGCGCCAAGCCCCAGCATTTT	CASLTGTEGAKPQHF
.	.	TRBJ1-4	TRBV19	TGTGCCAGTAGTATAGTACGGGGAACTGGTAATGAAAAACTGTTTTTT	CASSIVRGTGNEKLFF
.	TRBD1	TRBJ2-7	TRBV5-1	TGCGCCAGCAGCTTGGCCCCCGACAGGGCCTACGAGCAGTACTTC	CASSLAPDRAYEQYF
once	TRBD1	TRBJ2-1	TRBV6-5	TGTGCCAGCAGTTACCGAGGACAGGGACCCTACAATGAGCAGTTCTTC	CASSYRGQGPYNEQFF
.	TRBD1	TRBJ2-7	TRBV27	TGTGCCAGCAGTTTTAGGGGGCGCGCCTACGAGCAGTACTTC	CASSFRGRAYEQYF
.	.	TRBJ2-7	TRBV5-1	TGCGCCAGCAGCCCACAGGGCCCCCCCTACGAGCAGTACTTC	CASSPQGPPYEQYF
.	TRBD2	TRBJ2-2	TRBV7-2	TGTGCCAGCAGCTTAGCGCGGACTAGCCCCGGGGAGCTGTTTTTT	CASSLARTSPGELFF
.	.	TRBJ2-1	TRBV18	TGTGCCAGCTCGGCTAGCAAGGTAAATGAGCAGTTCTTC	CASSASKVNEQFF
.	.	TRBJ2-1	TRBV6-4	TGTGCCAGTCGGGGTTTCCGGAGCAATGAGCAGTTCTTC	CASRGFRSNEQFF